What follows is one T cell receptor beta chain and its context. The antigen remains undetermined. At one end the junction does not follow the germline gene, possibly because of a read error. The data belong to a study of shared clonotypes between healthy human individuals. Whole-study findings and limits: Donor clonotype sharing was expected to depend on sequencing depth.

TCRdb keeps only in-frame clones here, not all; method: immunoSEQ multiplex PCR. The sample consists of around 990,000 clones, around three quarters of them appearing once. The sequence derives from a man aged 18 to 35 in good health. Some clones in this sample may be carry-over from other donors' samples. Sequences were obtained from memory CD4+ T cells from PBMCs. Subset described: CD45RA-negative fraction.

CDR3 loop: CASISGQGDTEAFF. CDR3 DNA sequence: TGCGCCAGCATATCGGGACAGGGGGACACTGAAGCTTTCTTC. The chain is built from TRBV10-1 and TRBJ1-1, with 11 bases matching TRBD1. Germline V CDR1 and CDR2: WNHNN, SYGVQD (reference sequence). CDR3 length equals 14 residues.